This passage covers 4 T cell receptor beta chains from one sample sequenced in a study of OX40 agonist ivuxolimab in advanced cancers. Only in-frame clones appear in the TCRdb table, and some are missing; sequencing was by immunoSEQ multiplex PCR. The repertoire holds roughly 51,000 clones, with around nine tenths as singletons. Here the sequenced sample was CD4+ or CD8+ T cells sorted from blood, taken in a trial of the OX40 agonist ivuxolimab. Receptor source: an adult with an advanced solid tumor such as melanoma, head and neck, liver or kidney cancer.

J is TRBJ1-5 and V is TRBV30; 7 bases agree with TRBD1. Looked up from germline, CDR1 is GTSNPN and CDR2 is SVGIG (reference sequence). J lost 6 bases, V lost 1 base, and 6 bases had no gene match. This CDR3 contains 14 residues. In nucleotides, the CDR3 is TGTGCCTGGAGTGCCCAACAGGGGTTTCAGCCCCAGCATTTT. Translating it yields CAWSAQQGFQPQHF.

This clone came up once. Here the CDR3 DNA reads TGTGCTAGTGGCAACACCGGGGAGCTGTTTTTT. Amino acid sequence: CASGNTGELFF. This chain joins TRBV12-5 and TRBJ2-2, with D hard to call. Germline V gene data show CDR1 as LGHNT and CDR2 as FRNRAP. Trimming stripped 6 bases from V and 2 bases from J, with 1 base between. CDR3 size: 11 residues.

This clone is a singleton in its sample. The V call is TRBV12-5, the J call TRBJ2-2; the match to TRBD1 covers 8 bases. The ends lost 0 bases at V and 4 bases at J; junction bases unmatched: 1. The CDR3 runs 15 residues. Germline V gene data show CDR1 as LGHNT and CDR2 as FRNRAP. The CDR3 protein is CASGLVQGGTGELFF. In DNA form, the CDR3 reads TGTGCTAGTGGTTTGGTACAGGGGGGCACCGGGGAGCTGTTTTTT.

The V gene is TRBV5-1, the J gene TRBJ1-4; tentative D call: TRBD1 (6 bases). Germline V gene data show CDR1 as SGHRS and CDR2 as YFSETQ. Trimming took 0 bases from V and 0 from J, leaving 21 bases between them. The CDR3 runs 20 residues. The DNA for the CDR3 is TGCGCCAGCAGCTTGGCACCCTCCGGGGGGGGCGCCGCAACTAATGAAAAACTGTTTTTT. Translated: CASSLAPSGGGAATNEKLFF.